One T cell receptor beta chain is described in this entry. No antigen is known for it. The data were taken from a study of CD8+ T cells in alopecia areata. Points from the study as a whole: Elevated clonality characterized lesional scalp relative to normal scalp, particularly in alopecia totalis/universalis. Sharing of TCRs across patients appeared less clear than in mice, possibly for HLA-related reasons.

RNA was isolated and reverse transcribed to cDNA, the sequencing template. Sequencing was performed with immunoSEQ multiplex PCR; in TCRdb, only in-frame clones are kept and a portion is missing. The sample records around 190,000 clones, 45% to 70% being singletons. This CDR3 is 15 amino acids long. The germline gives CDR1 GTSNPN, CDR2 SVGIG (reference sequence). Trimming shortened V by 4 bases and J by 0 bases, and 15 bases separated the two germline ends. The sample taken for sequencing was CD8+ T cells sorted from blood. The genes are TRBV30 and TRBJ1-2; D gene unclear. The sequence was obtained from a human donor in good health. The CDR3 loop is CAWTLTILPNYGYTF. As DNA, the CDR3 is TGTGCCTGGACCCTTACCATACTTCCTAACTATGGCTACACCTTC.